One and the same sample provided the 19 T cell receptor beta chains below, sequenced in a study of blood T cells in healthy people across ages. A J-beta primer mix and a sample-barcoded 5' primer were used in a second PCR of about 7 to 12 cycles. TCRdb redid the calling of the 5' RACE reads with MiXCR, one entry per CDR3 protein. The data contain roughly 900,000 distinct CDR3 sequences, under 50% of them singletons. Material: blood. These receptors came from a man aged 25-45 years in good health.

The gene calls are TRBV7-9 and TRBJ1-1; the D is unclear. CDR1 SEHNR and CDR2 FQNEAQ come from the germline V gene (reference sequence). V dropped 1 base and J dropped 1 base, with 7 bases sitting between them. The CDR3 covers 14 residues. In DNA form, the CDR3 reads TGTGCCAGCAGCTTAGGGGTCGCGAACACTGAAGCTTTCTTT. It is translated as CASSLGVANTEAFF.

This clonotype was seen a handful of times. The chain combines TRBV28 with TRBJ1-2, with TRBD1 matching over 7 bases. This CDR3 is built from 14 residues. Germline CDR1 reads MDHEN; CDR2 reads SYDVKM. V was clipped by 6 bases and J by 0 bases; unmatched bases: 4. The chain's CDR3 is CASRLTGANYGYTF. The DNA for the CDR3 is TGTGCCAGCAGACTAACAGGGGCTAACTATGGCTACACCTTC.

The CDR3 protein is CASSGGGGRTATEQFF. The CDR3 DNA reads TGTGCCAGCAGCGGTGGTGGGGGCAGGACCGCTACTGAGCAGTTCTTC. The V and J genes are TRBV12-3 or TRBV12-4 and TRBJ2-1, with D possibly TRBD1 on 6 matching bases. The CDR3 is 16 amino acids. Between the trimmed V and J ends, which lost 6 bases and 9 bases, there was a span of 24 bases.

This clonotype was picked up a small number of times. The rearrangement links TRBV28 to TRBJ2-5; no firm D call. Trimming cost V 3 bases and J 0 bases, with 17 bases left between them. CDR3 length: 17 amino acids. The V gene's germline CDR1 is MDHEN and CDR2 SYDVKM. The CDR3 DNA reads TGTGCCAGCAGTTTTTCGTATGGTGGGCAGGACCAAGAGACCCAGTACTTC. Amino acid sequence: CASSFSYGGQDQETQYF.

The chain carries TRBV29-1 and TRBJ2-5; no definite D call. This CDR3 spans 13 amino acids. V dropped 6 bases and J dropped 5 bases, with 16 bases sitting between them. Germline V gene lookup returns CDR1 SQVTM and CDR2 ANQGSEA. The CDR3 loop is CSVQKLWRETQYF. The CDR3 region has the DNA TGCAGCGTCCAAAAACTTTGGCGGGAGACCCAGTACTTC.

In this sample, this clonotype turned up a few times. The chain combines TRBV5-1 with TRBJ2-4; 16 bases agree with TRBD2. Germline trimming cut 4 bases from V and 1 base from J; bases unmatched to any gene: 8. This CDR3 comprises 19 residues. Germline V gene data show CDR1 as SGHRS and CDR2 as YFSETQ. DNA of the CDR3: TGCGCCAGCAGCCTAAACCCGGGACTAGCGGGGGGGGCCAAAAACATTCAGTACTTC. It codes for CASSLNPGLAGGAKNIQYF.

The V and J genes are TRBV4-3 and TRBJ2-2; a possible D gene is TRBD1 (6 bases). The CDR3 extends over 14 amino acids. Germline V lookup: CDR1 LGHNA, CDR2 YSLEER. V lost 4 bases to trimming and J lost 5 bases, with 11 bases between them. The CDR3 here is CASSPQGMTGELFF. The CDR3 DNA is TGCGCCAGCAGCCCCCAGGGGATGACCGGGGAGCTGTTTTTT.

The chain combines TRBV6-5 with TRBJ2-4; 10 bases map to TRBD1. CDR3 length equals 12 residues. Germline values: CDR1 MNHEY, CDR2 SVGAGI. V shed 6 bases, J shed 13 bases, and the junction held 6 bases outside the gene matches. The CDR3 loop is CASRHGTGEQYF. DNA of the CDR3: TGTGCCAGCAGACATGGGACAGGGGAGCAGTACTTC.

V gene TRBV20-1 combines with J gene TRBJ1-6; D is unclear. V was shortened by 7 bases and J by 4 bases, with 8 bases between the two germline ends. The V gene's germline CDR1 is DFQATT and CDR2 SNEGSKA (reference sequence). CDR3 length equals 12 residues. The CDR3 DNA sequence: TGCAGTGGCCAGGAATATAATTCACCCCTCCACTTT. It encodes CSGQEYNSPLHF.

The chain carries TRBV4-2 and TRBJ2-7; D is perhaps TRBD2 (6 bases). In germline, CDR1 is LGHNA, CDR2 YNFKEQ. The V and J ends lost 0 bases and 6 bases respectively, with 15 bases between them. The CDR3 is 15 residues long. The CDR3 bases are TGTGCCAGCAGCCAAGATAATAGGGCGGGAAGCGAGCAGTACTTC. It codes for CASSQDNRAGSEQYF.

The V gene is TRBV20-1, the J gene TRBJ2-7; D unclear. V lost 0 bases and J 1 base, leaving 10 bases between the germline ends. Germline CDR1 DFQATT, CDR2 SNEGSKA (reference sequence). CDR3 length: 14 residues. The CDR3 DNA reads TGCAGTGCTAGAGACGGACGACTTTCCTACGAGCAGTACTTC. Its protein is CSARDGRLSYEQYF.

The chain has TRBV6-2 or TRBV6-3 and TRBJ2-7, with D perhaps TRBD2 (7 bases). The CDR3 has 16 residues. Germline loops: CDR1 MNHEY, CDR2 SVGEGT. V was shortened by 2 bases and J by 0 bases, with 14 bases between the two germline ends. The chain's CDR3 is CASSYPEGGLSYEQYF. Here the CDR3 DNA reads TGTGCCAGCAGTTACCCGGAGGGGGGGCTCTCCTACGAGCAGTACTTC.

This clonotype has more than one count but fewer than ten. The chain uses TRBV6-2 or TRBV6-3 and TRBJ2-7, with a tentative D call TRBD2 (6 bases). The V and J ends lost 0 bases and 6 bases respectively, with 15 bases between them. The CDR3 loop spans 15 amino acids. CDR1 and CDR2 from the germline V gene are MNHEY and SVGEGT. In DNA, the CDR3 is TGTGCCAGCAGTTACTCTGGAGGGCTCCCTTCCGAGCAGTACTTC. It specifies CASSYSGGLPSEQYF.

This clonotype was seen a handful of times. The rearrangement links TRBV29-1 to TRBJ2-1; 9 bases match TRBD2. The CDR3 runs 16 residues. V lost 5 bases, J lost 9 bases, and 17 bases stayed unmatched. CDR1 is SQVTM, CDR2 ANQGSEA, per germline. The CDR3 here is CSVYDPGVAGVFEQFF. CDR3 nucleotide sequence: TGCAGCGTTTACGACCCGGGGGTAGCGGGAGTGTTTGAGCAGTTCTTC.

The J gene is TRBJ2-1, the V gene TRBV6-2 or TRBV6-3; maybe TRBD1 (5 bases). CDR3 size: 12 residues. Trimming removed 5 bases at V and 12 bases at J, with 14 bases between. The germline V gene has CDR1 MNHEY and CDR2 SVGEGT. The CDR3 reads CASSETGRVQFF. The CDR3 DNA reads as TGTGCCAGCAGTGAAACAGGCCGTGTGCAGTTCTTC.

The chain is built from TRBV10-3 and TRBJ2-7, with a possible D match to TRBD1 (5 bases). Per the germline V gene, CDR1 is ENHRY and CDR2 is SYGVKD. The CDR3 loop spans 14 amino acids. V lost 0 bases to trimming and J lost 0 bases, with 6 bases between them. CDR3 coding DNA: TGTGCCATCAGTGAGTCTGACAGCTCCTACGAGCAGTACTTC. It is translated as CAISESDSSYEQYF.

CDR3 region: CASFGGGNQPQHF. The CDR3 region has the DNA TGTGCCAGCTTTGGCGGAGGCAATCAGCCCCAGCATTTT. This sequence joins TRBV2 and TRBJ1-5; D ambiguous. The CDR3 is 13 amino acids. V lost 8 bases and J lost 2, with 10 bases in between. Germline values: CDR1 SNHLY, CDR2 FYNNEI.

The rearrangement joins TRBV29-1 to TRBJ1-1; tentative D call: TRBD1 (5 bases). This CDR3 spans 11 amino acids. V lost 6 bases and J lost 4, with 9 bases in between. Germline CDR1 and CDR2: SQVTM and ANQGSEA. The CDR3 coding sequence is TGCAGCGTGACAGTGAGCACTGAAGCTTTCTTT. It is translated as CSVTVSTEAFF.

This clonotype appeared a few times. The chain uses TRBV9 and TRBJ2-2; no clear D gene. Germline V gene sequence: CDR1 SGDLS, CDR2 YYNGEE. The V gene lost 0 bases and the J gene lost 1 base, with 10 bases spanning the gap. The CDR3 runs to 16 residues. In nucleotides, the CDR3 is TGTGCCAGCAGCGTAGTAGCCAGTTTGAACACCGGGGAGCTGTTTTTT. Its protein product is CASSVVASLNTGELFF.